This entry lists 25 T cell receptor beta chains sequenced from one sample in a study of blood T cell repertoires in COVID-19. Method: immunoSEQ multiplex PCR; TCRdb's copy keeps in-frame clones and lacks some. The sample shows a few hundred thousand clones, about four fifths of them seen only once. Sequenced sample: peripheral blood. The receptors originated from a woman younger than 30 with acute or convalescent COVID-19.

The chain uses TRBV13 and TRBJ1-4; D gene unclear. The CDR3 extends over 14 amino acids. The V end lost 1 base, the J end lost 8 bases, and 11 bases lay between the germline ends. The V gene's germline CDR1 is PRHDT and CDR2 FYEKMQ (reference sequence). The CDR3 DNA reads as TGTGCCAGCAGCTTAGCCGGCGGCCGAGAAAAACTGTTTTTT. Encoded protein: CASSLAGGREKLFF.

The genes are TRBV19 and TRBJ1-5, with a weak D call TRBD1 (6 bases). The V end lost 5 bases, the J end lost 1 base, and 18 bases lay between the germline ends. Germline-derived CDR1 and CDR2 are LNHDA and SQIVND (reference sequence). The CDR3 length is 17 residues. CDR3 region: CASSSLLQGGSNQPQHF. CDR3 DNA sequence: TGTGCCAGTAGTTCCCTATTACAGGGTGGAAGCAATCAGCCCCAGCATTTT.

The rearrangement joins TRBV30 to TRBJ1-2; D uncertain. This CDR3 is built from 15 residues. Germline-derived CDR1 and CDR2 are GTSNPN and SVGIG (reference sequence). V lost 0 bases to trimming and J lost 0 bases, with 11 bases between them. Written as DNA, the CDR3 is TGTGCCTGGAGTGTACTTGGGAGAACTAACTATGGCTACACCTTC. Translating gives CAWSVLGRTNYGYTF.

This chain links TRBV6-2 or TRBV6-3 with TRBJ2-2; D gene ambiguous. The ends were cut back, 2 bases at V and 3 bases at J, with 4 bases in the middle. CDR3 size: 13 residues. Germline V gives CDR1 MNHEY, CDR2 SVGEGT. CDR3 nucleotides: TGTGCCAGCAGTTACCAGGACACCGGGGAGCTGTTTTTT. This gives the protein CASSYQDTGELFF.

CDR3 coding DNA: TGTGCCAGCAGCCAAGTATTAGCGGGAGGGCCTTCCTACGAGCAGTACTTC. This sequence encodes CASSQVLAGGPSYEQYF. This chain links TRBV4-2 with TRBJ2-7, with 11 positions matching TRBD2. V trimming: 1 base; J trimming: 1 base; junction bases outside the gene matches: 6. The germline V gene has CDR1 LGHNA and CDR2 YNFKEQ. The CDR3 is made up of 17 amino acids.

The rearrangement uses TRBV29-1 and TRBJ2-2, with TRBD1 identical over 7 bases. The junction had 10 bases not matched to a gene; V was cut back by 6 bases and J by 3 bases. From germline, CDR1 is SQVTM and CDR2 ANQGSEA. The CDR3 has 15 amino acids. CDR3 sequence: CSVTQGYRDTGELFF. The CDR3 DNA is TGCAGCGTGACACAGGGGTATCGGGACACCGGGGAGCTGTTTTTT.

The chain is built from TRBV27 and TRBJ2-4, with 14 positions matching TRBD2. This CDR3 region has 17 residues. After removal of 6 bases from V and 3 bases from J, the junction contained 7 bases not matched to a gene. The germline V gene encodes CDR1 MNHEY and CDR2 SMNVEV (reference sequence). In DNA, the CDR3 is TGTGCCAGCAGACCGACGGGACTAGCGGGAGTCAAAAACATTCAGTACTTC. Translated, it gives CASRPTGLAGVKNIQYF.

The table lists this clone with a count of one. CDR3 sequence: CASSLALSGSEAFF. The CDR3, as DNA: TGCGCCAGCAGCTTGGCCCTATCAGGATCTGAAGCTTTCTTT. The chain uses TRBV5-1 and TRBJ1-1; D call uncertain. CDR1 and CDR2 from the germline V gene are SGHRS and YFSETQ. This CDR3 has 14 residues. Trimming took off 0 bases at V and 6 bases at J, with 12 bases between the two ends.

The gene calls are TRBV12-3 or TRBV12-4 and TRBJ2-7, with 7 positions matching TRBD1. The CDR3 totals 12 residues. Unmatched junction bases numbered 5, after V lost 6 bases and J lost 6 bases. The CDR3 region has the DNA TGTGCCAGCAGCCCGACAGGGTCCGAGCAGTACTTC. Translating it yields CASSPTGSEQYF.

The gene calls are TRBV5-4 and TRBJ2-4, with 13 bases lining up with TRBD2. With V trimmed by 2 bases and J by 3 bases, 11 bases remained unmatched. Germline CDR1 and CDR2: SGHNT and YYREEE (reference sequence). This CDR3 comprises 19 residues. CDR3 loop: CASSLPGLAGDKGKNIQYF. In DNA, the CDR3 is TGTGCCAGCAGCTTACCAGGACTAGCGGGAGATAAAGGCAAAAACATTCAGTACTTC.

The V and J genes are TRBV14 and TRBJ2-7, with 10 positions matching TRBD2. Germline CDR1 reads SGHDN; CDR2 reads FVKESK. This CDR3 is 16 amino acids long. Losses at the gene ends were 0 bases for V and 4 bases for J; bases not matched to a gene: 6. The CDR3 is CASSQEGASGRYEQYF. CDR3 coding DNA: TGTGCCAGCAGCCAAGAGGGGGCTAGCGGGAGATACGAGCAGTACTTC.

This CDR3 is CASSLGQNYGYTF. CDR3 coding DNA: TGTGCCAGCAGTTTGGGACAGAACTATGGCTACACCTTC. The chain links TRBV6-1 to TRBJ1-2; TRBD1 matches 7 bases. The CDR3 extends over 13 amino acids. The V gene end was trimmed by 5 bases and the J gene end by 2 bases; junction bases not matched to a gene: 2. Germline V gene data show CDR1 as MNHNS and CDR2 as SASEGT.

This clone appeared many times. This rearrangement joins TRBV4-1 to TRBJ1-5, with 7 bases matching TRBD1. The J segment lost 5 bases and the V segment lost 0 bases, leaving 7 bases of the junction unmatched. This CDR3 is built from 16 residues. Germline lookup yields CDR1 MGHRA and CDR2 YSYEKL. CDR3 residues: CASSQDSTGLYQPQHF. The CDR3 DNA sequence: TGCGCCAGCAGCCAAGATTCGACAGGGTTATATCAGCCCCAGCATTTT.

The chain is built from TRBV30 and TRBJ2-1; 10 bases are shared with TRBD2. Germline assignment: CDR1 GTSNPN and CDR2 SVGIG (reference sequence). There are 13 residues in the CDR3. Trimming at V came to 3 bases and at J to 7 bases, leaving 3 bases not matched to a gene. The CDR3 DNA sequence: TGTGCCTGGAGGGCACTAGCGGGAAATGAGCAGTTCTTC. As protein: CAWRALAGNEQFF.

The CDR3: CASSTGVFGNSPLHF. The CDR3 coding sequence is TGTGCCAGTAGTACAGGGGTCTTCGGGAATTCACCCCTCCACTTT. This chain links TRBV19 with TRBJ1-6; a possible D gene is TRBD1 (6 bases). CDR1 is LNHDA, CDR2 SQIVND, per germline (reference sequence). The CDR3 runs to 15 residues. V lost 4 bases and J lost 7, with 14 bases in between.

The rearrangement joins TRBV5-1 to TRBJ1-1, with TRBD1 matching 7 bases. Trimming cost V 4 bases and J 11 bases; bases outside gene matches: 14. This CDR3 has 14 residues. CDR1 is SGHRS, CDR2 YFSETQ, per germline. The CDR3 sequence is CASSGGQPGGMAFF. The CDR3, as DNA: TGCGCCAGCAGCGGGGGACAGCCAGGTGGGATGGCTTTCTTT. Using reference TRBV5-1 and TRBJ1-1 for the parts outside the CDR3, the full variable domain is KAGVTQTPRYLIKTRGQQVTLSCSPISGHRSVSWYQQTPGQGLQFLFEYFSETQRNKGNFPGRFSGRQFSNSRSEMNVSTLELGDSALYLCASSGGQPGGMAFFGQGTRLTVV.

The V and J genes are TRBV25-1 and TRBJ2-7; D uncertain. The V end was cut by 1 base, the J end by 6 bases, with 4 bases between. The CDR3 loop spans 11 amino acids. Germline CDR1 is MGHDK and CDR2 is SYGVNS. CDR3 bases: TGTGCCAGCAGTGAATCTAGCGAGCAGTACTTC. Protein product: CASSESSEQYF.

This clone is a singleton in its sample. This chain joins TRBV27 and TRBJ2-1; 10 bases align to TRBD2. There are 16 residues in the CDR3. CDR1 and CDR2 (germline): MNHEY, SMNVEV (reference sequence). Unmatched junction bases numbered 10, after V lost 5 bases and J lost 6 bases. The CDR3: CASSPPAGGLSNEQFF. DNA for the CDR3: TGTGCCAGCAGTCCCCCAGCGGGAGGGCTCTCCAATGAGCAGTTCTTC.

The genes are TRBV4-1 and TRBJ2-3, with 7 positions matching TRBD2. The CDR3 has 17 residues. Germline V gene lookup returns CDR1 MGHRA and CDR2 YSYEKL. V was clipped by 2 bases and J by 4 bases; unmatched bases: 12. The CDR3 coding sequence is TGCGCCAGCAGCCAACCCGGGGCGGGAGTAGGCGCAGATACGCAGTATTTT. Protein sequence: CASSQPGAGVGADTQYF.

The chain carries TRBV6-6 and TRBJ2-7, with D possibly being TRBD2 (6 bases). The CDR3 spans 15 residues. Germline V lookup: CDR1 MNHNY, CDR2 SVGAGI (reference sequence). V lost 2 bases to trimming and J lost 4 bases, with 15 bases between them. CDR3 nucleotide sequence: TGTGCCAGCAGTTACCTGGAGTCCGGGGGATACGAGCAGTACTTC. Protein: CASSYLESGGYEQYF.

The chain employs TRBV5-4 and TRBJ2-2, with 7 bases fitting TRBD1. CDR1 is SGHNT and CDR2 is YYREEE in the germline V gene (reference sequence). The CDR3 consists of 16 residues. J was trimmed by 0 bases and V by 4 bases; bases with no gene match: 6. The CDR3 protein is CASSRGQSANTGELFF. CDR3 sequence (DNA): TGTGCCAGCAGCAGGGGACAGAGCGCGAACACCGGGGAGCTGTTTTTT.

The chain uses TRBV2 and TRBJ1-1; no reliable D call. Germline V CDR1 and CDR2: SNHLY, FYNNEI. Trimming left V 8 bases short and J 0 bases short, with 13 bases between. This CDR3 has 14 amino acids. The CDR3 DNA is TGTGCCAGCTCCTGGCACAACATGAACACTGAAGCTTTCTTT. Translating gives CASSWHNMNTEAFF.

The chain combines TRBV4-3 with TRBJ1-2; 8 positions agree with TRBD1. CDR3 length: 16 amino acids. V shed 3 bases and J 8 bases; nucleotides not matched to a gene: 14. From germline, CDR1 is LGHNA and CDR2 YSLEER. For the CDR3, the DNA is TGCGCCAGCAGCCAGGCGACAGGGGTGTTCTATGCGGGCTACACCTTC. It yields the protein CASSQATGVFYAGYTF.

The genes are TRBV12-3 or TRBV12-4 and TRBJ1-2; 7 bases line up with TRBD1. This CDR3 has 11 amino acids. Trimming at V came to 6 bases and at J to 10 bases, leaving 5 bases not matched to a gene. CDR3: CASRMGQFYTF. The CDR3 bases are TGTGCCAGCAGGATGGGACAGTTCTACACCTTC.

This chain links TRBV11-2 with TRBJ2-1; D is perhaps TRBD2 (6 bases). V lost 3 bases, J lost 1 base, and 13 bases lay in between. The V gene's germline CDR1 is SGHAT and CDR2 FQNNGV. The length of the CDR3 is 16 residues. The CDR3 here is CASSFRRDLSYNEQFF. DNA for the CDR3: TGTGCCAGCAGCTTTCGGAGGGACCTATCCTACAATGAGCAGTTCTTC.